The 3 T cell receptor beta chains below all came from one sample that was sequenced in a study of cytomegalovirus exposure and HLA in healthy donors. The PCR had 60 Vbeta and 13 Jbeta primers. Sequencing used immunoSEQ multiplex PCR; TCRdb keeps in-frame clones, though not all of them. The data contain under 150,000 clones, about 72% of them singletons. Input material: PBMCs. The receptors derive from a middle-aged man in good health and CMV-seronegative.

The chain carries TRBV28 and TRBJ1-5; no reliable D call. Germline assignment: CDR1 MDHEN and CDR2 SYDVKM. This CDR3 has 15 amino acids. Trimming took 7 bases from V and 6 from J, leaving 19 bases between them. CDR3 coding DNA: TGTGCCAGCATCCTATCCGGAGGAGATACTCAGCCCCAGCATTTT. Its protein is CASILSGGDTQPQHF.

The J gene is TRBJ2-7, the V gene TRBV10-1; TRBD2 matches at 10 bases. Germline V gene lookup returns CDR1 WNHNN and CDR2 SYGVQD (reference sequence). The CDR3 spans 14 residues. The J segment lost 2 bases and the V segment lost 3 bases, leaving 1 base of the junction unmatched. CDR3 nucleotides: TGCGCCAGCAGTGACAGCGGGAGGGCCTACGAGCAGTACTTC. It encodes CASSDSGRAYEQYF.

V gene TRBV15 combines with J gene TRBJ2-1, with D possibly matching TRBD1 (5 bases). The CDR3 length is 14 residues. CDR1 is LNHNV, CDR2 YYDKDF, per germline (reference sequence). The V end lost 1 base, the J end lost 7 bases, and 11 bases lay between the germline ends. CDR3 DNA: TGTGCCACCAGCAGAGGGCCAGGGCCAAATGAGCAGTTCTTC. Translated: CATSRGPGPNEQFF.